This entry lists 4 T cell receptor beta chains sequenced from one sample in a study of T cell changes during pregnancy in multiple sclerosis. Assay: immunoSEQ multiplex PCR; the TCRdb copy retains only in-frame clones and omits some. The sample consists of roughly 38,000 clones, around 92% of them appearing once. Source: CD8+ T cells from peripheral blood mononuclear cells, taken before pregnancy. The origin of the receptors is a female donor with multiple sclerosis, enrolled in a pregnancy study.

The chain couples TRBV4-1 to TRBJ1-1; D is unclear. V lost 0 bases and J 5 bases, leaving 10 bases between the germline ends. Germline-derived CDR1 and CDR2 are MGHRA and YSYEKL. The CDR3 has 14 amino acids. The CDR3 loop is CASSQDSRGTEAFF. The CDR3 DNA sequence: TGCGCCAGCAGCCAAGATAGCCGAGGTACTGAAGCTTTCTTT.

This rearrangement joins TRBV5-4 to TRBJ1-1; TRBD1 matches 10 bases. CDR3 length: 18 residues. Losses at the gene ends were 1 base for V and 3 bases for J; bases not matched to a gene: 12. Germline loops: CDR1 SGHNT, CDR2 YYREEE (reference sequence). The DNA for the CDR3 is TGTGCCAGCAGCTTGTATAGGGGACAGGGGAATAGGGACACTGAAGCTTTCTTT. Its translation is CASSLYRGQGNRDTEAFF.

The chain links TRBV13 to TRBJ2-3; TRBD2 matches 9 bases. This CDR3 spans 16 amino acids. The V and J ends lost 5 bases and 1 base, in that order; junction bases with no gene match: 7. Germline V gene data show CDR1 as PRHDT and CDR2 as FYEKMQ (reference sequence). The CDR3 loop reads CASSPPAGGRTDTQYF. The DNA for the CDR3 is TGTGCCAGCAGCCCCCCAGCGGGGGGACGCACAGATACGCAGTATTTT.

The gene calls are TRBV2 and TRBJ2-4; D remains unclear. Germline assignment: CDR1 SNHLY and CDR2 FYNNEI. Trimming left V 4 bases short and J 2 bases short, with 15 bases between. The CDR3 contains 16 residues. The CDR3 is CASSGIKSGPKNIQYF. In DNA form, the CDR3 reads TGTGCCAGCAGTGGTATTAAGTCGGGTCCCAAAAACATTCAGTACTTC.